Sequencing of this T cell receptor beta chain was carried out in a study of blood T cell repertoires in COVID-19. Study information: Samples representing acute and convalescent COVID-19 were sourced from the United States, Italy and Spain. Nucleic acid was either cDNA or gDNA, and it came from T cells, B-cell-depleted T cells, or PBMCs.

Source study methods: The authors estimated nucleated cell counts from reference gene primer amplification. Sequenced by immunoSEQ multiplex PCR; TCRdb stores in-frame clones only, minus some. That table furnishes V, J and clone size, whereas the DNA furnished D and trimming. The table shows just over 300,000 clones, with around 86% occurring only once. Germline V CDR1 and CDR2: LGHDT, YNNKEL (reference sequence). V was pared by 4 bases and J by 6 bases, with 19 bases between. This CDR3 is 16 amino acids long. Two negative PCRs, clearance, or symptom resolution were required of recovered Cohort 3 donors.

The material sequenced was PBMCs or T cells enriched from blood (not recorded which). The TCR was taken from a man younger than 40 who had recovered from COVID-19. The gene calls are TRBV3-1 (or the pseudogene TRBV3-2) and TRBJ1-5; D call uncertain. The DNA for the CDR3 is TGTGCCAGCAGCCTAGGACTTCCGGCCCTGAGTCAGCCCCAGCATTTT. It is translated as CASSLGLPALSQPQHF.